This is a list of T cell receptor beta chains from one sample in a study of T-cell reconstitution after alpha-beta-depleted transplantation in children. TCRdb redid the calling of the PCR reads with MiXCR, one entry per CDR3 protein. The table has approximately 300,000 distinct CDR3 sequences, roughly 11% seen once. Material: peripheral blood, obtained 180 days after TCRalphabeta/CD19-depleted stem cell transplant. All receptors derive from a male patient aged 2 to 10 who had a stem cell transplant for chronic granulomatous disease, so the T cells may come from the graft donor. Each CDR3 is given with its conserved first and last residue. D genes are given only for firm matches. Clone size, where shown, is once, few, many, or a class for clones that have expanded.

d_gene: TRBD2; abundance: .; j_gene: TRBJ2-1; v_gene: TRBV20-1; CDR3nt: TGCTGTGCTAGCGGACTAGCGGGGGGGCCGGGTGAGCAGTTCTTC; CDR3aa: CCASGLAGGPGEQFF
d_gene: TRBD2; abundance: many; j_gene: TRBJ2-1; v_gene: TRBV7-9; CDR3nt: TGTGCCAGCAGCTCAACTAGCGGATACAATGAGCAGTTCTTC; CDR3aa: CASSSTSGYNEQFF
d_gene: .; abundance: many; j_gene: TRBJ1-1; v_gene: TRBV12-3/TRBV12-4; CDR3nt: TGTGCCAGCAGTTTAGCGCGGGCAGGGTGGGGCACTGAAGCTTTCTTT; CDR3aa: CASSLARAGWGTEAFF
d_gene: TRBD1; abundance: many; j_gene: TRBJ2-2; v_gene: TRBV5-1; CDR3nt: TGCGCCAGCAGTTTGGGACAGGTCGCCGGGGAGCTGTTTTTT; CDR3aa: CASSLGQVAGELFF
d_gene: TRBD2; abundance: many; j_gene: TRBJ2-7; v_gene: TRBV29-1; CDR3nt: TGCAGCGTTGAAGATGGGGTAGCGGGAGGGCGACCGTACGAGCAGTACTTC; CDR3aa: CSVEDGVAGGRPYEQYF
d_gene: .; abundance: .; j_gene: TRBJ1-4; v_gene: TRBV28; CDR3nt: TGTGCCAGCAGTCCTGGGATGTATGAAAAACTGTTTTTT; CDR3aa: CASSPGMYEKLFF
d_gene: .; abundance: many; j_gene: TRBJ2-3; v_gene: TRBV4-1; CDR3nt: TGCGCCAGCAGCCAAGGCCTAGTTACAGATACGCAGTATTTT; CDR3aa: CASSQGLVTDTQYF
d_gene: TRBD2; abundance: many; j_gene: TRBJ2-3; v_gene: TRBV10-3; CDR3nt: TGTGCCATCAGTGTAGCGGGAACTAGCACAGATACGCAGTATTTT; CDR3aa: CAISVAGTSTDTQYF
d_gene: TRBD2; abundance: few; j_gene: TRBJ2-1; v_gene: TRBV7-8; CDR3nt: TGTGCCAGCAGCGCCCGGGGACTAGCCTACAATGAGCAGTTCTTC; CDR3aa: CASSARGLAYNEQFF
d_gene: .; abundance: many; j_gene: TRBJ1-6; v_gene: TRBV9; CDR3nt: TGTGCCAGCAGCGTAACGGGGAATTCACCCCTCCACTTT; CDR3aa: CASSVTGNSPLHF
d_gene: TRBD1; abundance: many; j_gene: TRBJ2-1; v_gene: TRBV24-1; CDR3nt: TGTGCCACCAGTGATTTCGGACAGGGGAAAAATGAGCAGTTCTTC; CDR3aa: CATSDFGQGKNEQFF
d_gene: .; abundance: once; j_gene: TRBJ2-1; v_gene: TRBV3-1; CDR3nt: TGTGCCTGCAGCCCCCAGTGGGGGTTGAGCTCCTACAATGAGCAGTTCTTC; CDR3aa: CACSPQWGLSSYNEQFF
d_gene: TRBD2; abundance: .; j_gene: TRBJ2-7; v_gene: TRBV13; CDR3nt: TGTGCCAGCAGCCACGGACTAGCGGGGCAGGAGCAGTACTTC; CDR3aa: CASSHGLAGQEQYF
d_gene: TRBD1; abundance: many; j_gene: TRBJ2-5; v_gene: TRBV5-1; CDR3nt: TGCGCCAGCAGCTCGAACAGGGGGGTCGGGGAGACCCAGTACTTC; CDR3aa: CASSSNRGVGETQYF
d_gene: .; abundance: many; j_gene: TRBJ1-1; v_gene: TRBV20-1; CDR3nt: TGCAGTGCTAGATCCGGGACACCTGTCTCCGAAGCTTTCTTT; CDR3aa: CSARSGTPVSEAFF
d_gene: .; abundance: .; j_gene: TRBJ2-7; v_gene: TRBV7-2; CDR3nt: TGTGCCAGCGGCTCCCGATACGAGCAGTCCTTC; CDR3aa: CASGSRYEQSF
d_gene: TRBD1; abundance: many; j_gene: TRBJ1-1; v_gene: TRBV5-1; CDR3nt: TGCGCCAGCAGCAGGACAGGGGGAAGCACTGAAGCTTTCTTT; CDR3aa: CASSRTGGSTEAFF
d_gene: .; abundance: many; j_gene: TRBJ2-5; v_gene: TRBV12-3/TRBV12-4; CDR3nt: TGTGCCAGCAGTTTACGACAGCAGTGGGAGACCCAGTACTTC; CDR3aa: CASSLRQQWETQYF
d_gene: .; abundance: many; j_gene: TRBJ2-5; v_gene: TRBV11-2; CDR3nt: TGTGCCAGCAGTCCAATCCAGGGGACGGGAGAGACCCAGTACTTC; CDR3aa: CASSPIQGTGETQYF
d_gene: .; abundance: many; j_gene: TRBJ2-4; v_gene: TRBV2; CDR3nt: TGTGCCAGCGAGTACAGAGTTTCGACCAAAAACATTCAGTACTTC; CDR3aa: CASEYRVSTKNIQYF
d_gene: .; abundance: many; j_gene: TRBJ2-7; v_gene: TRBV5-4; CDR3nt: TGTGCCAGCAGCGGCGACAGCTCCTACGAGCAGTACTTC; CDR3aa: CASSGDSSYEQYF
d_gene: TRBD2; abundance: many; j_gene: TRBJ2-5; v_gene: TRBV20-1; CDR3nt: TGCAGTGCTAGTATACTAGCGGGAGCCGCGTACCAAGAGACCCAGTACTTC; CDR3aa: CSASILAGAAYQETQYF
d_gene: .; abundance: many; j_gene: TRBJ2-3; v_gene: TRBV5-6; CDR3nt: TGTGCCAGCAGCTTGGTCTCCCTATTGGATACGCAGTATTTT; CDR3aa: CASSLVSLLDTQYF
d_gene: .; abundance: many; j_gene: TRBJ2-7; v_gene: TRBV28; CDR3nt: TGTGCCAGTAAACCGGGGGGCCCGAGCTCCTACGAGCAGTACTTC; CDR3aa: CASKPGGPSSYEQYF
d_gene: .; abundance: few; j_gene: TRBJ2-2; v_gene: TRBV7-8; CDR3nt: TGTGCCAGCAGCTTAGGGTCGCTGGCCGGGGAGCTGTTTTTT; CDR3aa: CASSLGSLAGELFF
d_gene: .; abundance: many; j_gene: TRBJ2-2; v_gene: TRBV9; CDR3nt: TGTGCCAGCAGCGTATCGGGGTCGAACACCGGGGAGCTGTTTTTT; CDR3aa: CASSVSGSNTGELFF
d_gene: TRBD2; abundance: many; j_gene: TRBJ2-1; v_gene: TRBV6-4; CDR3nt: TGTGCCAGCAGTGATGGCCTAGCGGGAGAAAGCAATGAGCAGTTCTTC; CDR3aa: CASSDGLAGESNEQFF
d_gene: TRBD2; abundance: many; j_gene: TRBJ2-7; v_gene: TRBV6-1; CDR3nt: TGTGCCAGCAGCATTAGCGGGGGGGCCTCGTACGAGCAGTACTTC; CDR3aa: CASSISGGASYEQYF
d_gene: .; abundance: few; j_gene: TRBJ1-6; v_gene: TRBV11-2; CDR3nt: TGTGCCAGCAGCTCCCGAACGCGGTATAATTCACCCCTCCACTTT; CDR3aa: CASSSRTRYNSPLHF
d_gene: TRBD1; abundance: many; j_gene: TRBJ2-3; v_gene: TRBV7-9; CDR3nt: TGTGCCAGCAGCTCTTTGACGGGACAGATCACAGATACGCAGTATTTT; CDR3aa: CASSSLTGQITDTQYF
d_gene: .; abundance: many; j_gene: TRBJ2-5; v_gene: TRBV12-3/TRBV12-4; CDR3nt: TGTGCCAGCAGTTTATGGAGGCTCCCTGCTTACCAAGAGACCCAGTACTTC; CDR3aa: CASSLWRLPAYQETQYF
d_gene: TRBD2; abundance: many; j_gene: TRBJ2-1; v_gene: TRBV5-5; CDR3nt: TGTGCCAGCTTCGGGCTAGCGGTCTCGAGCTCCTACAATGAGCAGTTCTTC; CDR3aa: CASFGLAVSSSYNEQFF
d_gene: TRBD2; abundance: many; j_gene: TRBJ2-1; v_gene: TRBV29-1; CDR3nt: TGCAGCGTTAGGACTAGATCCTACTACAATGAGCAGTTCTTC; CDR3aa: CSVRTRSYYNEQFF
d_gene: .; abundance: many; j_gene: TRBJ1-3; v_gene: TRBV7-6; CDR3nt: TGTGCCAGCAGCTTAGGAGGCGCGGGCGGAAACACCATATATTTT; CDR3aa: CASSLGGAGGNTIYF
d_gene: .; abundance: many; j_gene: TRBJ2-3; v_gene: TRBV29-1; CDR3nt: TGCAGCGTTGGGGAGGTCTCAGATACGCAGTATTTT; CDR3aa: CSVGEVSDTQYF
d_gene: TRBD2; abundance: many; j_gene: TRBJ2-3; v_gene: TRBV7-9; CDR3nt: TGTGCCAGCAGCTACGGACTAGCGGGAGCTCGGACAGATACGCAGTATTTT; CDR3aa: CASSYGLAGARTDTQYF
d_gene: TRBD1; abundance: .; j_gene: TRBJ2-6; v_gene: TRBV5-6; CDR3nt: TGTGCCAGCACCGGGACAGGGGCATTTTCTGGGGCCAACGTCCTGACTTTC; CDR3aa: CASTGTGAFSGANVLTF
d_gene: .; abundance: many; j_gene: TRBJ2-2; v_gene: TRBV21-1; CDR3nt: TGTGCCAGCAGACTGACTAGCGGGAGGTCGGGCGGGGAGCTGTTTTTT; CDR3aa: CASRLTSGRSGGELFF
d_gene: .; abundance: many; j_gene: TRBJ2-3; v_gene: TRBV28; CDR3nt: TGTGCCAGCAGTGCCGCGGGGCGGGCCCTTACACTCACAGATACGCAGTATTTT; CDR3aa: CASSAAGRALTLTDTQYF
d_gene: TRBD2; abundance: many; j_gene: TRBJ2-1; v_gene: TRBV5-1; CDR3nt: TGCGCCAGCAGCACCCAACACACACTAGCGAATGAGCAGTTCTTC; CDR3aa: CASSTQHTLANEQFF
d_gene: .; abundance: many; j_gene: TRBJ2-5; v_gene: TRBV5-6; CDR3nt: TGTGCCAGCAGCTACCTTCAGTCGGAAGAGACCCAGTACTTC; CDR3aa: CASSYLQSEETQYF
d_gene: .; abundance: many; j_gene: TRBJ2-2; v_gene: TRBV11-1; CDR3nt: TGTGCCAGCAGCTTAGAAGCAGGGATCGGGGAGCTGTTTTTT; CDR3aa: CASSLEAGIGELFF
d_gene: .; abundance: few; j_gene: TRBJ1-2; v_gene: TRBV30; CDR3nt: TGTGCCTGGAGTGTGGATCGGGACACCCCTAACTATGGCTACACCTTC; CDR3aa: CAWSVDRDTPNYGYTF
d_gene: .; abundance: many; j_gene: TRBJ2-1; v_gene: TRBV5-1; CDR3nt: TGCGCCAGCAGCCCTGGGGGGCTCTCCTACAATGAGCAGTTCTTC; CDR3aa: CASSPGGLSYNEQFF
d_gene: TRBD1; abundance: .; j_gene: TRBJ1-2; v_gene: TRBV29-1; CDR3nt: TGCAGCGGATTCGGACAGGTTGGCTACACCTTC; CDR3aa: CSGFGQVGYTF
d_gene: .; abundance: many; j_gene: TRBJ2-7; v_gene: TRBV3-1; CDR3nt: TGTGCCAGCAGCCTCACCTCCCAAGACGAGCAGTACTTC; CDR3aa: CASSLTSQDEQYF
d_gene: TRBD2; abundance: many; j_gene: TRBJ2-1; v_gene: TRBV10-2; CDR3nt: TGCGCCAGCAGTGAGTCTCTTAGCGGGGGCTGGAATGAGCAGTTCTTC; CDR3aa: CASSESLSGGWNEQFF